The 27 T cell receptor beta chains reported below all come from one sample, sequenced in a study of blood T cell repertoires in COVID-19. Sequenced by immunoSEQ multiplex PCR; TCRdb stores in-frame clones only, minus some. Of approximately 240,000 clones listed, approximately 90% are singletons. The sample was peripheral blood. The receptors were gathered from a woman aged 40 to 50 who had recovered from COVID-19.

A few counts support this clone. This sequence joins TRBV4-1 and TRBJ1-5; possible D gene TRBD1, 6 bases. V was shortened by 5 bases and J by 1 base, with 12 bases between the two germline ends. Germline CDR1 MGHRA, CDR2 YSYEKL. The CDR3 contains 15 residues. The CDR3 DNA reads TGCGCCAGCAGCTACAGGGATATGAGCAATCAGCCCCAGCATTTT. Translated: CASSYRDMSNQPQHF.

This clone occurred once. The gene calls are TRBV3-1 (or the pseudogene TRBV3-2) and TRBJ2-5, with D tentatively TRBD1 (6 bases). Germline V gene sequence: CDR1 LGHDT, CDR2 YNNKEL (reference sequence). This CDR3 comprises 18 residues. Trimming shortened V by 0 bases and J by 5 bases, and 22 bases separated the two germline ends. The CDR3 region has the DNA TGTGCCAGCAGCCAAGAGGGGGCTAGGCCCCGGGCGTGGGAGACCCAGTACTTC. This codes for CASSQEGARPRAWETQYF.

V and J are TRBV6-1 and TRBJ2-1; weak D call: TRBD2 (6 bases). This CDR3 has 12 amino acids. CDR1 MNHNS and CDR2 SASEGT come from the germline V gene. Trimming took off 3 bases at V and 14 bases at J, with 14 bases between the two ends. CDR3 in DNA: TGTGCCAGCAGTGAGGCCCGGGACTGGGAGTTCTTC. Translation gives CASSEARDWEFF.

This chain uses TRBV7-6 with TRBJ1-2; 8 bases are a match to TRBD1. Germline V gene sequence: CDR1 SGHVS, CDR2 FNYEAQ. After removal of 1 base from V and 4 bases from J, the junction contained 5 bases not matched to a gene. The CDR3 length is 15 residues. CDR3 loop: CASSLGLQGGYGYTF. CDR3 DNA sequence: TGTGCCAGCAGCTTAGGGCTACAGGGGGGCTATGGCTACACCTTC.

This clone came up once. V is TRBV18 and J is TRBJ2-7; D is possibly TRBD2 (5 bases). Per germline, CDR1 KGHSH and CDR2 LQKENI. The V end lost 3 bases, the J end lost 6 bases, and 9 bases lay between the germline ends. This CDR3 is 12 amino acids long. The CDR3 spells CASSPMEAEQYF. CDR3 nucleotides: TGTGCCAGCTCACCTATGGAGGCCGAGCAGTACTTC.

This clone came up once. This chain links TRBV7-2 with TRBJ2-7; D is ambiguous. The germline CDR1 and CDR2 sequences are SGHTA and FQGNSA. V was cut by 3 bases and J by 7 bases, with 10 bases left in between. The CDR3 is 12 amino acids. The CDR3 DNA is TGTGCCAGCAGCTTCCCCCTGAGGGAGCAGTACTTC. As protein: CASSFPLREQYF.

The rearrangement uses TRBV7-9 and TRBJ1-2; weak D call: TRBD1 (5 bases). The CDR3 spans 15 residues. In germline, CDR1 is SEHNR, CDR2 FQNEAQ (reference sequence). The V gene lost 5 bases and the J gene lost 0 bases, with 13 bases spanning the gap. The CDR3, as DNA: TGTGCCAGCAGCACAGACAGCCGCCCTAACTATGGCTACACCTTC. Translating gives CASSTDSRPNYGYTF.

This clone was detected once. The chain carries TRBV19 and TRBJ1-2; 7 bases match TRBD1. Germline lookup yields CDR1 LNHDA and CDR2 SQIVND (reference sequence). The CDR3 contains 15 residues. V gave up 4 bases and J gave up 4 bases; unmatched junction bases: 9. Here the CDR3 DNA reads TGTGCCAGTAGTACAACAGGGGCGGCGGCCTATGGCTACACCTTC. Residues: CASSTTGAAAYGYTF.

The chain is built from TRBV11-2 and TRBJ2-7, with D possibly being TRBD1 (6 bases). The V gene lost 5 bases and the J gene lost 2 bases, with 13 bases spanning the gap. CDR1 SGHAT and CDR2 FQNNGV come from the germline V gene. The CDR3 loop spans 14 amino acids. CDR3 in DNA: TGTGCCAGCAGCCTAGTAGGGACAACCTACGAGCAGTACTTC. This encodes CASSLVGTTYEQYF.

This clone was seen a single time. The rearrangement joins TRBV9 to TRBJ1-2; TRBD1 might be the D (6 bases). The CDR3 totals 14 residues. The germline V gene has CDR1 SGDLS and CDR2 YYNGEE. V was shortened by 2 bases and J by 4 bases, with 12 bases between the two germline ends. DNA for the CDR3: TGTGCCAGCAGCGTCGACGGGACACTCTATGGCTACACCTTC. The encoded protein is CASSVDGTLYGYTF.

V gene TRBV30 combines with J gene TRBJ1-2, with 11 bases matching TRBD1. Trimming at V came to 2 bases and at J to 4 bases, leaving 9 bases not matched to a gene. The CDR3 contains 16 residues. In germline, CDR1 is GTSNPN, CDR2 SVGIG (reference sequence). CDR3 in DNA: TGTGCCTGGAGTCGTCCCGGGACAGGGGGGCCCTATGGCTACACCTTC. Its protein product is CAWSRPGTGGPYGYTF.

The chain joins TRBV7-3 to TRBJ2-5; D is ambiguous. Per germline, CDR1 SGHTA and CDR2 FQGTGA. The CDR3 is made up of 14 amino acids. The V and J ends lost 1 base and 4 bases respectively, with 10 bases between them. The CDR3 region is CASSLMGSTETQYF. DNA of the CDR3: TGTGCCAGCAGCTTAATGGGCAGTACAGAGACCCAGTACTTC.

The CDR3 region has the DNA TGTGCCAGTAGTACGCAGGGAGGCTTCTCCTACAATGAGCAGTTCTTC. Its translation is CASSTQGGFSYNEQFF. The J gene is TRBJ2-1, the V gene TRBV19; tentatively, D is TRBD2 (6 bases). With 4 bases removed from V and 0 bases from J, the gap between germline ends came to 13 bases. Germline V lookup: CDR1 LNHDA, CDR2 SQIVND (reference sequence). This CDR3 has 16 residues.

The chain combines TRBV4-3 with TRBJ1-5; 12 nucleotides agree with TRBD1. This CDR3 is built from 16 residues. Germline loops: CDR1 LGHNA, CDR2 YSLEER. V shed 4 bases, J shed 2 bases, and the junction held 3 bases outside the gene matches. The CDR3 region is CASSLGTGGRNQPQHF. The CDR3 DNA reads as TGCGCCAGCAGCCTCGGGACAGGGGGCCGCAATCAGCCCCAGCATTTT.

The chain links TRBV4-3 to TRBJ1-1, with D possibly matching TRBD1 (6 bases). Germline loops: CDR1 LGHNA, CDR2 YSLEER. The CDR3 loop spans 16 amino acids. Trimming removed 2 bases from V and 4 bases from J, with 17 bases in between. The CDR3, as DNA: TGCGCCAGCAGCCAAAAAATACAGGGATACAGCACTGAAGCTTTCTTT. Encoded protein: CASSQKIQGYSTEAFF.

V is TRBV7-2 and J is TRBJ1-1; 7 bases agree with TRBD1. J lost 11 bases, V lost 4 bases, and 7 bases had no gene match. The germline CDR1 and CDR2 sequences are SGHTA and FQGNSA. The CDR3 is 12 amino acids. The CDR3 coding sequence is TGTGCCAGCAGCTACTACAAACAGGGGGCTTTCTTT. This codes for CASSYYKQGAFF.

The J gene is TRBJ1-1, the V gene TRBV7-2, with D possibly being TRBD1 (6 bases). V was clipped by 7 bases and J by 6 bases, with 24 bases between them. CDR3 length: 16 residues. CDR1 and CDR2 from the germline V gene are SGHTA and FQGNSA. CDR3 sequence: CASTLLGQGPGPEAFF. Here the CDR3 DNA reads TGTGCCAGCACCCTACTTGGTCAGGGGCCAGGTCCTGAAGCTTTCTTT.

This clone has just a few counts. The chain employs TRBV4-1 and TRBJ2-1; D is possibly TRBD2 (6 bases). The CDR3 length is 18 residues. Germline lookup yields CDR1 MGHRA and CDR2 YSYEKL. V shed 0 bases and J shed 3 bases, with 18 bases lying between them. The chain's CDR3 is CASSQDRDRLGDYNEQFF. In DNA form, the CDR3 reads TGCGCCAGCAGCCAAGATAGGGATCGACTAGGTGACTACAATGAGCAGTTCTTC.

The rearrangement uses TRBV30 and TRBJ2-1; 9 positions match TRBD2. Looked up from germline, CDR1 is GTSNPN and CDR2 is SVGIG (reference sequence). Trimming at V came to 3 bases and at J to 0 bases, leaving 6 bases not matched to a gene. The CDR3 covers 16 residues. CDR3 region: CAWRTRGGGSYNEQFF. CDR3 DNA: TGTGCCTGGAGAACCCGCGGGGGGGGCTCCTACAATGAGCAGTTCTTC.

The chain uses TRBV4-3 and TRBJ2-1; TRBD2 agrees at 13 bases. Germline values: CDR1 LGHNA, CDR2 YSLEER. The ends lost 0 bases at V and 7 bases at J; junction bases unmatched: 9. CDR3 length equals 18 residues. CDR3 nucleotides: TGCGCCAGCAGCCAAGATCTTAGTGGGGGACTAGCGGGGAATGAGCAGTTCTTC. This codes for CASSQDLSGGLAGNEQFF.

This clone was observed a handful of times. The rearrangement uses TRBV6-5 and TRBJ2-3, with D perhaps matching TRBD1 (6 bases). Trimming took 5 bases from V and 11 from J, leaving 14 bases between them. Per germline, CDR1 MNHEY and CDR2 SVGAGI. The CDR3 covers 12 residues. The CDR3 coding sequence is TGTGCCAGCAGTAATGACAGGCGAGGGCAGTATTTT. It is translated as CASSNDRRGQYF.

The rearrangement links TRBV2 to TRBJ2-3, with 10 positions matching TRBD1. The CDR3 is 15 amino acids. Germline loops: CDR1 SNHLY, CDR2 FYNNEI. The V segment lost 7 bases and the J segment 1 base; nucleotides outside the gene matches: 5. The CDR3 DNA follows: TGTGCCAGCACCGCTGGGACAGGGGGCACAGATACGCAGTATTTT. Translation gives CASTAGTGGTDTQYF.

The chain employs TRBV19 and TRBJ1-4, with 7 nucleotides matching TRBD1. The CDR3 has 15 amino acids. Trimming took 4 bases from V and 5 from J; bases not matched to a gene: 7. CDR1 is LNHDA, CDR2 SQIVND, per germline (reference sequence). CDR3 residues: CASSSRDSQNEKLFF. DNA of the CDR3: TGTGCCAGTAGTAGCCGGGACAGCCAAAATGAAAAACTGTTTTTT.

This sequence joins TRBV19 and TRBJ2-7, with D tentatively TRBD1 (5 bases). In germline, CDR1 is LNHDA, CDR2 SQIVND (reference sequence). Trimming cost V 5 bases and J 2 bases, with 13 bases left between them. The length of the CDR3 is 14 residues. CDR3 protein: CASSPTVITYEQYF. The CDR3 DNA reads as TGTGCCAGTAGTCCGACAGTGATTACCTACGAGCAGTACTTC.

The rearrangement joins TRBV30 to TRBJ1-5; unclear D gene. The CDR3 consists of 16 residues. V was pared by 2 bases and J by 2 bases, with 16 bases between. The germline gives CDR1 GTSNPN, CDR2 SVGIG (reference sequence). This CDR3 reads CAWSTPRKAGNQPQHF. The CDR3 region has the DNA TGTGCCTGGAGTACTCCGAGGAAGGCGGGCAATCAGCCCCAGCATTTT.

CDR3 in DNA: TGTGCCAGCAGCCCTAGACGGGTAGCGGGAGGAGCCCATTACAATGAGCAGTTCTTC. It yields the protein CASSPRRVAGGAHYNEQFF. The chain recombines TRBV7-3 with TRBJ2-1, with TRBD2 identical over 10 bases. This CDR3 contains 19 residues. Germline V CDR1 and CDR2: SGHTA, FQGTGA. V was clipped by 5 bases and J by 4 bases; unmatched bases: 17. Full variable domain (missing parts from reference TRBV7-3 and TRBJ2-1): GAGVSQTPSNKVTEKGKYVELRCDPISGHTALYWYRQSLGQGPEFLIYFQGTGAADDSGLPNDRFFAVRPEGSVSTLKIQRTERGDSAVYLCASSPRRVAGGAHYNEQFFGPGTRLTVL.

The chain combines TRBV2 with TRBJ2-6, with 7 positions matching TRBD2. J lost 1 base, V lost 6 bases, and 3 bases had no gene match. The germline V gene encodes CDR1 SNHLY and CDR2 FYNNEI. The CDR3 has 15 amino acids. CDR3 protein: CASSRTRSGANVLTF. The CDR3, as DNA: TGTGCCAGCAGCCGGACTAGATCTGGGGCCAACGTCCTGACTTTC.